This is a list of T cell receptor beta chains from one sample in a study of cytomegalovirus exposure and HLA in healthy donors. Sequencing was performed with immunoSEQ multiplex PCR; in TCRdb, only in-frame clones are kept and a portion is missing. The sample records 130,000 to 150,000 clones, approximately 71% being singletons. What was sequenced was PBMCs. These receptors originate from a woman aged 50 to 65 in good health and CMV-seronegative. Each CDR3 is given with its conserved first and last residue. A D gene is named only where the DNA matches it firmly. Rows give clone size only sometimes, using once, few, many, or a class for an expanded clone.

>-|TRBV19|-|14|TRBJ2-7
CASSAATGYYEQYF
TGTGCCAGTTCCGCCGCCACAGGCTACTACGAGCAGTACTTC
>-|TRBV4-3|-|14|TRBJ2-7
CASSPTTLAYEQYF
TGCGCCAGCAGCCCCACGACACTGGCCTACGAGCAGTACTTC
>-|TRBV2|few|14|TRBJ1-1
CASTWRAVNTEAFF
TGTGCCAGCACCTGGCGGGCAGTAAACACTGAAGCTTTCTTT
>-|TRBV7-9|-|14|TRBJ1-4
CASSSFGGGEKLFF
TGTGCCAGCAGCTCCTTCGGGGGGGGAGAAAAACTGTTTTTT
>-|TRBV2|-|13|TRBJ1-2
CASSEEYTSGYTF
TGTGCCAGCAGTGAAGAGTATACGAGTGGCTACACCTTC
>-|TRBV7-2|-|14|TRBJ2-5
CASSSQGNQETQYF
TGTGCCAGCAGCTCCCAGGGTAATCAAGAGACCCAGTACTTC
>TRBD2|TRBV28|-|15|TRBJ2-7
CASSNPGRVTYEQYF
TGTGCCAGCAGTAATCCAGGGAGGGTTACCTACGAGCAGTACTTC
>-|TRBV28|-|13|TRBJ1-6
CAGKLTGILHLHF
TGTGCCGGCAAATTAACAGGGATCTTGCACCTCCACTTT
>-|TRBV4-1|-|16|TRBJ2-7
CASSRGVGPLEGEQYF
TGCGCCAGCAGCCGCGGGGTGGGACCCTTAGAGGGCGAGCAGTACTTC
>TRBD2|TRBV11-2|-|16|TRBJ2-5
CASSFELAGDGETQYF
TGTGCCAGCAGCTTCGAACTAGCGGGGGACGGAGAGACCCAGTACTTC
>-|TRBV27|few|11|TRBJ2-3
CASSFGDTQYF
TGTGCCAGCAGTTTCGGGGATACGCAGTATTTT
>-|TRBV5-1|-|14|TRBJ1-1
CATSWGPGGTEAFF
TGCGCCACAAGCTGGGGGCCCGGCGGCACTGAAGCTTTCTTT
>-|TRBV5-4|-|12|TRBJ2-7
CASSFGVREQYF
TGTGCCAGCAGCTTCGGGGTCCGCGAGCAGTACTTC
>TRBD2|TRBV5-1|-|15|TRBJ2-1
CASSLAGGGVYEQFF
TGCGCCAGCAGCTTGGCTGGCGGGGGGGTGTATGAGCAGTTCTTC
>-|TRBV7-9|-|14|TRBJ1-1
CASSFPPGTLEAFF
TGTGCCAGCAGTTTCCCCCCCGGGACACTTGAAGCTTTCTTT
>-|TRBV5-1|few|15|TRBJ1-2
CASSSRDISNYGYTF
TGCGCCAGCAGCTCCCGGGACATATCTAACTATGGCTACACCTTC